This is a list of T cell receptor beta chains from one sample in a study of immune heterogeneity within non-small cell lung tumors. TCRdb redid the calling of the multiplex PCR reads with MiXCR, one entry per CDR3 protein. The sample shows about 21,000 distinct CDR3 sequences, about 30% of them seen only once. The specimen sequenced was lung tumor tissue. Every receptor here comes from a man aged 35-49 years with non-small cell lung cancer. CDR3s include the opening cysteine and the closing phenylalanine or tryptophan. Fields, in order: V gene, J gene, CDR3 length, CDR3 protein.

>TRBV25-1|TRBJ2-6|14
CASRSTAGANVLTF
>TRBV7-6|TRBJ2-1|15
CASSVQGRDYNEQFF
>TRBV9|TRBJ2-5|15
CASSGGLAGGETQYF
>TRBV6-1|TRBJ2-6|15
CASRDPGTGANVLTF
>TRBV20-1|TRBJ1-1|14
CSAKIRTGNTEAYF
>TRBV4-3|TRBJ2-2|16
CASSRGYLVGTGELFF
>TRBV19|TRBJ1-2|13
CASRQQTTGGYTF
>TRBV12-3/TRBV12-4|TRBJ2-3|15
CASGRLATSTDTQYF
>TRBV20-1|TRBJ1-1|12
CSAPVGSIVAFF
>TRBV9|TRBJ1-6|15
CASSGTQGNSSPLHF
>TRBV10-3|TRBJ2-1|17
CAISEPGQGRGYNEQFF
>TRBV6-2/TRBV6-3|TRBJ1-1|12
CASLDGNTEAFF
>TRBV9|TRBJ2-5|14
CASSVAGLQETQYF
>TRBV19|TRBJ2-7|13
CASSTTGFYEQYF
>TRBV5-1|TRBJ2-1|13
CASRAGERYEQFF
>TRBV6-2/TRBV6-3|TRBJ2-7|15
CASSPRGLGLYEQYF